This entry describes one T cell receptor beta chain. The table lists this clone with a count of one. It lacks a known antigen. Per-base quality was not reported, and no clone a single base away is much larger than it. The CDR3 contains 17 residues, cysteine and phenylalanine counted. Of all the DNA, just the CDR3 is kept, 51 bases in frame from base 1. Reading the germline V gene (reference sequence) gives CDR1 LNHNV and CDR2 YYDKDF. Trimming at the junction amounts to 2 bases on V and 1 base on J, and the germline ends lie 15 bases apart. Participants in the prospective study were enrolled through a virtual design, were aged roughly 18 to 100 years, and lived in fewer than 30 United States geographic areas. In the prospective study, participants were assigned to cohorts based on the clinical history participants reported in a screening survey and a study questionnaire. Recovered participants in ImmuneRACE Cohort 3 were defined as having two consecutive negative NP/OP PCR tests, clearance from a healthcare professional, or resolution of symptoms. In the prospective study, whole blood, serum and a nasopharyngeal or oropharyngeal swab were collected from each participant by mobile phlebotomists. Prospective study participants could optionally give additional blood draws and questionnaires over an approximately 2-month period. Before DNA extraction, prospective study blood samples were shipped either frozen or at room temperature.

This entry comes from a study of blood T cell repertoires in COVID-19 (dated by TCRdb to about 2020). About the study as a whole: Collaborator samples came from the United States, Italy and Spain and covered acute and convalescent phases of COVID-19. The prospective study material was composed of cDNA or gDNA derived from T cells, B-cell-depleted T cells, or PBMCs. Subjects who had been exposed to COVID-19, were actively infected with it, or had recovered from it provided the deeply sampled blood TCRbeta repertoires that made up the dataset. A freely available public database, intended as a resource for researchers studying the immune response to SARS-CoV-2, is where the repertoires were released. The samples were drawn from two sources: the first 160 participants of the ongoing ImmuneRACE study, and over 1,000 subjects contributed by 6 global collaborators. A de-identified subject ID, COVID-19 status, age in years and sex were almost always included in the sample metadata. Where HLA class I and class II types were available, the types were taken from metadata supplied by the sample provider, not from assay-based typing. What the work shows at the level of the full study, not this receptor alone: The amount of clinical and demographic metadata varied by source and participant and was provided uncurated.

TCRbeta CDR3 regions were amplified from genomic DNA by means of the immunoSEQ Assay, a bias-controlled multiplex PCR. The paper's data handling went like this. The number of nucleated cells in each sample was estimated from the amplification of reference gene primers within the assay. To quantify the absolute abundance of each unique TCRbeta CDR3 rearrangement, sequence reads were collapsed and filtered. For each sample, productive Simpson clonality was calculated as the square root of Simpson's diversity index over productive rearrangements. The table was pulled from immuneACCESS by TCRdb, which kept in-frame rearrangements only. Such tables lose some clones; where checked, under half of the loss comes from unresolved V genes, and the rest has no known cause. That table gives V, J and clone size, and the DNA gave D and trimming. The table for this sample lists approximately 230,000 clones; around 89% of them were counted only once. The ten largest clonotypes hold roughly 3.7% of the sample.

Source material: PBMCs or T cells enriched from blood (not recorded which). The sequence was obtained from a woman under 40 who had recovered from COVID-19. This sequence uses TRBV15 and TRBJ2-1; TRBD1 is possibly the D segment (5 matching bases). In nucleotides, the sequence is TGTGCCACCAGCAGATCATCCGGCAGGGTTTCCTACAATGAGCAGTTCTTC. The translation is CATSRSSGRVSYNEQFF.